Following are 13 T cell receptor beta chains from one sample sequenced in a study of radiation and T cells in renal cell carcinoma. The protocol was immunoSEQ multiplex PCR, while the TCRdb copy is restricted to in-frame clones and leaves out a portion. There are more than 140,000 clones in the sample; around four fifths occur only once, and around 21% lies in the top ten. Time point in this sample: baseline pretreatment blood. Sample treatment: 15 Gy SBRT to primary tumor, nephrectomy 4 weeks later. This sample comprised blood, obtained from a patient whose treatment included radiotherapy and nephrectomy. These receptors were taken from a woman aged 45-60 years with renal cell carcinoma.

The V and J genes are TRBV5-6 and TRBJ1-1, with TRBD1 as a possible D gene (5 bases). CDR3 length: 12 residues. CDR1 is SGHDT and CDR2 is YYEEEE in the germline V gene. Trimming removed 2 bases from V and 6 bases from J, with 8 bases in between. DNA of the CDR3: TGTGCCAGCAGCTTTTGGGGCTCTGAAGCTTTCTTT. It specifies CASSFWGSEAFF. The entire variable domain, with the rest obtained from reference TRBV5-6 and TRBJ1-1, is as follows: DAGVTQSPTHLIKTRGQQVTLRCSPKSGHDTVSWYQQALGQGPQFIFQYYEEEERQRGNFPDRFSGHQFPNYSSELNVNALLLGDSALYLCASSFWGSEAFFGQGTRLTVV.

The rearrangement links TRBV19 to TRBJ1-6, with D possibly TRBD1 on 5 matching bases. Trimming shortened V by 1 base and J by 8 bases, and 15 bases separated the two germline ends. Germline V lookup: CDR1 LNHDA, CDR2 SQIVND (reference sequence). The length of the CDR3 is 16 residues. CDR3 sequence: CASSIGGSRGDSPLHF. In nucleotides, the CDR3 is TGTGCCAGTAGTATAGGAGGTTCAAGGGGAGATTCACCCCTCCACTTT.

J is TRBJ1-6 and V is TRBV5-1; D perhaps matches TRBD1 (6 bases). The CDR3 extends over 21 amino acids. Germline V gives CDR1 SGHRS, CDR2 YFSETQ. Trimming shortened V by 2 bases and J by 2 bases, and 26 bases separated the two germline ends. Written as DNA, the CDR3 is TGCGCCAGCAGCTTCTTCGACTCGATAAACAGGGAGTTGACCTATAATTCACCCCTCCACTTT. Translated: CASSFFDSINRELTYNSPLHF.

This sequence joins TRBV9 and TRBJ1-2; the match to TRBD1 covers 8 bases. V trimming: 0 bases; J trimming: 4 bases; junction bases outside the gene matches: 2. Germline V gives CDR1 SGDLS, CDR2 YYNGEE. This CDR3 region has 14 residues. CDR3 bases: TGTGCCAGCAGCGTAGACAGGGGGTCCTATGGCTACACCTTC. It codes for CASSVDRGSYGYTF.

This clone was found a few times. The J gene is TRBJ1-1, the V gene TRBV21-1. TRBV21-1 is classified as a pseudogene. The CDR3 consists of 15 residues. Here the CDR3 reads CASTVPGRANTEAFF. As DNA, the CDR3 is TGTGCCAGCACCGTACCGGGACGGGCGAACACTGAAGCTTTCTTT.

This chain links TRBV10-1 with TRBJ2-1; TRBD2 is a possible D gene (5 bases). CDR3 size: 14 residues. V was clipped by 10 bases and J by 8 bases, with 21 bases between them. Germline V gives CDR1 WNHNN, CDR2 SYGVQD (reference sequence). The CDR3, as DNA: TGCGCCATCATAGAGGGCCGAATCATCGATGAGCAGTTCTTC. It yields the protein CAIIEGRIIDEQFF.

V gene TRBV11-1 combines with J gene TRBJ2-2; tentatively, D is TRBD1 (5 bases). The CDR3 is 15 amino acids. V lost 6 bases and J lost 4, with 15 bases in between. Germline CDR1 SGHAT, CDR2 FQDESV (reference sequence). CDR3 DNA: TGTGCCAGCAGACGCGACAGAAAATCCACCGGGGAGCTGTTTTTT. This encodes CASRRDRKSTGELFF.

The chain uses TRBV4-3 and TRBJ2-2; 12 bases match TRBD1. The J segment lost 7 bases and the V segment lost 4 bases, leaving 4 bases of the junction unmatched. Germline V CDR1 and CDR2: LGHNA, YSLEER. The CDR3 consists of 15 residues. The CDR3 sequence: CASSRDRGLSGELFF. The CDR3 DNA reads TGCGCCAGCAGCCGGGACAGGGGGCTTAGCGGGGAGCTGTTTTTT.

The chain combines TRBV7-2 with TRBJ2-2; D is ambiguous. The germline gives CDR1 SGHTA, CDR2 FQGNSA. The germline V and J ends were trimmed by 2 bases and 7 bases, with 11 bases remaining between them. The CDR3 runs 14 residues. The CDR3 bases are TGTGCCAGCAGCTTACAAAGGGTTGGCGGGGAGCTGTTTTTT. Protein: CASSLQRVGGELFF.

The chain links TRBV2 to TRBJ1-3; D gene ambiguous. V was shortened by 6 bases and J by 3 bases, with 9 bases between the two germline ends. CDR3 size: 13 residues. Germline CDR1 and CDR2: SNHLY and FYNNEI. CDR3 nucleotides: TGTGCCAGCAGGGGAACAGATGGAAACACCATATATTTT. It codes for CASRGTDGNTIYF.

The V and J genes are TRBV29-1 and TRBJ2-3, with unresolved D. The CDR3 is 11 residues long. Germline lookup yields CDR1 SQVTM and CDR2 ANQGSEA. V lost 3 bases and J lost 4, with 5 bases in between. The CDR3 reads CSVEPPDTQYF. The CDR3 DNA follows: TGCAGCGTTGAGCCGCCAGATACGCAGTATTTT.

CDR3 coding DNA: TGTGCCAGCAGTGAAAAGGGGGCGGATTCACCCCTCCACTTT. Encoded protein: CASSEKGADSPLHF. This sequence joins TRBV2 and TRBJ1-6; 7 nucleotides agree with TRBD1. The germline V gene encodes CDR1 SNHLY and CDR2 FYNNEI. There are 14 residues in the CDR3. The ends lost 2 bases at V and 8 bases at J; junction bases unmatched: 3.

The CDR3 reads CASSSFYEQYF. In DNA, the CDR3 is TGTGCCAGCAGCTCTTTCTACGAGCAGTACTTC. The genes are TRBV7-2 and TRBJ2-7; no clear D. The germline V gene encodes CDR1 SGHTA and CDR2 FQGNSA. V was cut by 4 bases and J by 3 bases, with 4 bases left in between. The length of the CDR3 is 11 residues.